The clone carrying this T cell receptor (beta chain) has at least ten counts. The sample comes from a study of human T cells and chemical hapten exposure. Noted time point: patch test 2, 6 weeks after DPC sensitization. The treatment here: therapeutic diphenylcyclopropenone sensitization with weekly scalp DPC. Single cDNA molecules in the library carried unique molecular identifiers attached during preparation. TCRdb itself ran the RACE reads through MiXCR, one entry per CDR3 protein. The table lists some 350,000 distinct CDR3 sequences, over 6% of them singletons. This clonotype was sampled from a woman between 18 and 29 years old with alopecia areata. Some clones in this sample may be carry-over from other donors' samples. The sequences come from whole blood, collected in connection with sensitization to the hapten diphenylcyclopropenone (DPC).

The CDR3 protein is CASSYEGTTGELFF. The CDR3 nucleotides read TGTGCCAGCAGTTACGAGGGTACCACCGGGGAGCTGTTTTTT. The gene calls are TRBV6-2 or TRBV6-3 and TRBJ2-2; maybe TRBD2 (5 bases). Germline values: CDR1 MNHEY, CDR2 SVGEGT. Trimming shortened V by 2 bases and J by 4 bases, and 8 bases separated the two germline ends. The CDR3 loop spans 14 amino acids.